Listed below are T cell receptor beta chains from one sample, sequenced in a study of blood T cell repertoires in COVID-19. The protocol was immunoSEQ multiplex PCR, while the TCRdb copy is restricted to in-frame clones and leaves out a portion. The sample lists about 370,000 clones; about 90% were seen once. Sample: peripheral blood. These receptors all stem from a young man with active or convalescent COVID-19. Both conserved end residues are part of each CDR3. D genes are given only for firm matches. Clone size appears in some rows only: once, few, many, or a class for an expanded clone.

V gene	D gene	clone size	J gene	CDR3 protein	CDR3 DNA
TRBV7-2	TRBD2	.	TRBJ2-7	CASSNGGSSYEQYF	TGTGCCAGCAGCAACGGGGGGAGCTCCTACGAGCAGTACTTC
TRBV6-2/TRBV6-3	TRBD1	.	TRBJ2-5	CASSYSPTGGETQYF	TGTGCCAGCAGTTACTCCCCCACAGGGGGGGAGACCCAGTACTTC
TRBV19	TRBD1	.	TRBJ1-1	CASRTGGARTEAFF	TGTGCCAGTAGGACAGGGGGAGCTCGTACTGAAGCTTTCTTT
TRBV28	.	.	TRBJ2-5	CASSDQPRGETQYF	TGTGCCAGCAGTGATCAACCCCGAGGCGAGACCCAGTACTTC
TRBV7-9	.	.	TRBJ2-7	CASSSLYEQYF	TGTGCCAGCAGCTCCCTCTACGAGCAGTACTTC
TRBV15	.	once	TRBJ1-5	CATSRDLTDQPQHF	TGTGCCACCAGCAGAGATCTGACAGACCAGCCCCAGCATTTT
TRBV2	TRBD1	.	TRBJ1-1	CASSEAGQGGRPQNTEAFF	TGTGCCAGCAGTGAAGCCGGACAGGGGGGGAGACCACAAAACACTGAAGCTTTCTTT
TRBV5-1	TRBD1	.	TRBJ1-6	CASSFRQGDNSPLHF	TGCGCCAGCAGCTTTAGACAGGGGGACAATTCACCCCTCCACTTT
TRBV28	.	.	TRBJ1-4	CASSLILSGSTNEKLFF	TGTGCCAGCAGTCTAATACTCTCCGGGTCGACTAATGAAAAACTGTTTTTT
TRBV7-9	.	.	TRBJ2-3	CASSLVPGDTQYF	TGTGCCAGCAGCTTAGTACCCGGGGATACGCAGTATTTT
TRBV7-9	TRBD1	.	TRBJ2-7	CASSSLDRGVYEQYF	TGTGCCAGCAGCTCCCTGGACAGGGGGGTTTACGAGCAGTACTTC
TRBV11-1	.	.	TRBJ1-1	CASSSSIAEAFF	TGTGCCAGCAGCTCGAGTATCGCTGAAGCTTTCTTT
TRBV19	TRBD1	.	TRBJ1-2	CASSTRQGQRANYGYTF	TGTGCCAGTAGTACTAGACAGGGCCAGAGAGCTAACTATGGCTACACCTTC
TRBV9	TRBD1	.	TRBJ1-2	CASSTRNRDSASYGYTF	TGTGCCAGCAGCACACGAAACCGGGACAGTGCTAGCTATGGCTACACCTTC
TRBV27	.	.	TRBJ1-6	CASSKRQANSPLHF	TGTGCCAGCAGCAAAAGACAGGCGAATTCACCCCTCCACTTT
TRBV18	.	.	TRBJ1-3	CASSPPKTGSGNTIYF	TGTGCCAGCTCACCACCTAAGACAGGCTCTGGAAACACCATATATTTT
TRBV28	TRBD1	once	TRBJ1-4	CASSWDSYEKLFF	TGTGCCAGCAGTTGGGACAGCTATGAAAAACTGTTTTTT
TRBV5-1	.	.	TRBJ1-1	CASSFSGNTEAFF	TGCGCCAGCAGCTTTTCGGGGAACACTGAAGCTTTCTTT
TRBV11-1	.	.	TRBJ1-1	CASSLGPKNTEAFF	TGTGCCAGCAGCTTAGGTCCTAAGAACACTGAAGCTTTCTTT
TRBV29-1	.	.	TRBJ1-3	CSVEDLRSNSGNTIYF	TGCAGCGTTGAAGATCTAAGGAGCAACTCTGGAAACACCATATATTTT
TRBV11-2	.	.	TRBJ1-4	CASSRRVYEKLFF	TGTGCCAGCAGCAGGAGGGTCTACGAAAAACTGTTTTTT
TRBV19	.	.	TRBJ1-5	CASSIDRGLSNQPQHF	TGTGCCAGTAGTATAGACAGGGGCCTCAGCAATCAGCCCCAGCATTTT
TRBV13	TRBD1	.	TRBJ1-6	CASSPRQGNSPLHF	TGTGCCAGCAGCCCTAGACAGGGCAATTCACCCCTCCACTTT
TRBV7-2	.	.	TRBJ2-1	CASTPGDYYNEQFF	TGTGCCAGCACCCCGGGGGATTACTACAATGAGCAGTTCTTC
TRBV7-3	.	.	TRBJ1-5	CASSSDPGQPQHF	TGTGCCAGCAGCTCAGACCCGGGACAGCCCCAGCATTTT
TRBV6-1	.	.	TRBJ1-4	CASSEAGLNEKLFF	TGTGCCAGCAGTGAAGCGGGGCTAAATGAAAAACTGTTTTTT
TRBV25-1	TRBD1	.	TRBJ2-3	CASSADWGQGSTDTQYF	TGTGCCAGCAGTGCGGACTGGGGACAGGGGTCCACAGATACGCAGTATTTT
TRBV19	TRBD2	.	TRBJ2-1	CASSIDLIAGLGYNEQFF	TGTGCCAGTAGTATAGATCTGATAGCGGGACTAGGGTACAATGAGCAGTTCTTC
TRBV6-5	.	.	TRBJ1-1	CASIFTGRGAFF	TGTGCCAGCATCTTCACAGGGAGAGGGGCTTTCTTT
TRBV11-2	.	.	TRBJ1-5	CASSPSSVSSNQPQHF	TGTGCCAGCAGCCCAAGTAGTGTATCTAGCAATCAGCCCCAGCATTTT
TRBV11-2	TRBD2	.	TRBJ2-7	CASSFRAGGGRSYEQYF	TGTGCCAGCAGCTTCCGAGCCGGCGGGGGTCGGTCCTACGAGCAGTACTTC
TRBV18	TRBD2	.	TRBJ2-1	CASSRLAGEYNEQFF	TGTGCCAGCTCAAGACTAGCGGGAGAGTACAATGAGCAGTTCTTC
TRBV28	TRBD2	.	TRBJ2-3	CASSFLAGTDTQYF	TGTGCCAGCAGTTTTCTAGCGGGGACAGATACGCAGTATTTT
TRBV5-1	TRBD2	.	TRBJ2-3	CASSFGLAGGRVGDTQYF	TGCGCCAGCAGCTTCGGTCTAGCGGGGGGCCGGGTCGGAGATACGCAGTATTTT
TRBV7-8	.	.	TRBJ1-2	CASSPPRDIYVPYTF	TGTGCCAGCAGTCCACCCAGGGACATCTACGTACCCTACACCTTC
TRBV6-1	.	.	TRBJ2-7	CASSVRTGIGSYEQYF	TGTGCCAGCAGTGTAAGAACAGGGATTGGCTCCTACGAGCAGTACTTC
TRBV19	.	.	TRBJ2-7	CASSSLTGPLYEQYF	TGTGCCAGTAGTTCCTTGACAGGACCTCTCTACGAGCAGTACTTC
TRBV6-5	TRBD2	.	TRBJ2-1	CASESGVGGNEQFF	TGTGCCAGCGAGAGCGGGGTTGGGGGAAATGAGCAGTTCTTC
TRBV18	.	.	TRBJ1-1	CASTNRENTEAFF	TGTGCCAGCACGAACAGGGAGAACACTGAAGCTTTCTTT
TRBV6-4	TRBD2	.	TRBJ2-1	CASSERLAGYNEQFF	TGTGCCAGCAGTGAACGGCTAGCGGGCTACAATGAGCAGTTCTTC